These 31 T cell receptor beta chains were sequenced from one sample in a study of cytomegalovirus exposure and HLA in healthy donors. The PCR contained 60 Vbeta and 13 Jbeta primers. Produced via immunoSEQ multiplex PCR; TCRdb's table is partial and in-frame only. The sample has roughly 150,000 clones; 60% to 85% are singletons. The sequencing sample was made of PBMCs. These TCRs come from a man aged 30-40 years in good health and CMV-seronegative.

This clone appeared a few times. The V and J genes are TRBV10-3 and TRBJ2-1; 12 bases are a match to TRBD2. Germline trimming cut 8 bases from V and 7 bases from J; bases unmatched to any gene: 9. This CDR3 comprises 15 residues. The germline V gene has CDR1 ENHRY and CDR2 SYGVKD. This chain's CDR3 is CAIAASGRAGNEQFF. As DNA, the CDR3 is TGTGCCATCGCGGCTAGCGGGAGGGCCGGTAATGAGCAGTTCTTC.

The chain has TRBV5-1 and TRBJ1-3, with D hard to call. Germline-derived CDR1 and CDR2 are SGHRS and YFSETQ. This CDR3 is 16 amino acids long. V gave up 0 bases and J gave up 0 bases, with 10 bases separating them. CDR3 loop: CASSLDPAVSGNTIYF. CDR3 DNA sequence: TGCGCCAGCAGCTTGGATCCGGCGGTCTCTGGAAACACCATATATTTT.

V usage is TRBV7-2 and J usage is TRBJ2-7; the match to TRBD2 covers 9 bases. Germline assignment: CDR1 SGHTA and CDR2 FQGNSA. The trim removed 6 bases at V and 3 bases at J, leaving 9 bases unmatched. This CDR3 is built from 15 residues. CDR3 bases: TGTGCCAGCAGAGATAGCGGGAGAGGTCTCTACGAGCAGTACTTC. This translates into CASRDSGRGLYEQYF.

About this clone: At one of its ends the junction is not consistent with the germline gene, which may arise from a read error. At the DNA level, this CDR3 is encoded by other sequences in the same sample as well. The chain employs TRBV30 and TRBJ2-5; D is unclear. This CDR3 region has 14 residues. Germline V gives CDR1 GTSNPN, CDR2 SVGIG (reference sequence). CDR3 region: CAWSGGPDQETQYF. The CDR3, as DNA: TGTGCTTGGAGTGGTGGGCCCGACCAAGAGACCCAGTACTTC.

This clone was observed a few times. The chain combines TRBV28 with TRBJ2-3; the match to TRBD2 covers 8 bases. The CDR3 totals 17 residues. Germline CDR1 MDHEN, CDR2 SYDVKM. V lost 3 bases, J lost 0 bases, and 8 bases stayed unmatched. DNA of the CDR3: TGTGCCAGCAGTTTGATCCCCGGGGGGGGCAGCACAGATACGCAGTATTTT. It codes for CASSLIPGGGSTDTQYF.

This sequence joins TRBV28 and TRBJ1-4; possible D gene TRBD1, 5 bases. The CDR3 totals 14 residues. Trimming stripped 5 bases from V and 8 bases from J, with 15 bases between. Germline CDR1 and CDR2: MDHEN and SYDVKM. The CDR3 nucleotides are TGTGCCAGCAGTGGCAGGGTAAACGTAGAAAAACTGTTTTTT. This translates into CASSGRVNVEKLFF.

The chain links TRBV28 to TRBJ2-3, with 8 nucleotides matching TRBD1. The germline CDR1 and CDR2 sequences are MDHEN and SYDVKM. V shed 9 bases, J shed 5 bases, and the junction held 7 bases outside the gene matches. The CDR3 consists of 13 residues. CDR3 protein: CASAGGAIDTQYF. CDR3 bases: TGTGCCAGTGCAGGGGGCGCCATAGATACGCAGTATTTT.

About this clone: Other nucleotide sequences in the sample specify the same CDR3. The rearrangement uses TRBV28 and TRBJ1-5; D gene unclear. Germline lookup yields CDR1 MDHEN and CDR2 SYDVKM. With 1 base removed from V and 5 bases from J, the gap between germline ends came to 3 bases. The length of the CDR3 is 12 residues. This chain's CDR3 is CASSLSDQPQHF. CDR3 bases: TGTGCCAGCAGTTTATCTGATCAGCCCCAGCATTTT.

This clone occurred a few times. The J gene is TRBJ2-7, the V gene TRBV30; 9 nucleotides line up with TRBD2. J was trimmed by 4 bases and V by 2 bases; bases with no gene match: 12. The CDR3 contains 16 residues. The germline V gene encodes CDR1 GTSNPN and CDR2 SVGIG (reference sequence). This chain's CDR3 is CAWSSIQRGVRYEQYF. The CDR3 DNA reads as TGTGCCTGGAGTAGTATCCAGCGGGGGGTTCGGTACGAGCAGTACTTC.

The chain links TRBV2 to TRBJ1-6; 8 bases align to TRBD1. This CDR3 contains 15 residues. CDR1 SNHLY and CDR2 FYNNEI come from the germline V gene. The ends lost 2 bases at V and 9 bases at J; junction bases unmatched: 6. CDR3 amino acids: CASSEWRQGTSPLHF. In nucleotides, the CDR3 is TGTGCCAGCAGTGAATGGAGACAGGGGACTTCACCCCTCCACTTT.

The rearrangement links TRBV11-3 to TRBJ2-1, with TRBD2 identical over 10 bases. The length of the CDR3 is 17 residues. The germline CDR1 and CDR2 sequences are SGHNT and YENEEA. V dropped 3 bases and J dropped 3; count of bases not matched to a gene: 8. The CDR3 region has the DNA TGTGCCAGCAGCTTGGACCAGCGGGGGGGCTTCTACAATGAGCAGTTCTTC. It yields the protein CASSLDQRGGFYNEQFF. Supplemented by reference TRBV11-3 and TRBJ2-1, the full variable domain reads EAGVVQSPRYKIIEKKQPVAFWCNPISGHNTLYWYLQNLGQGPELLIRYENEEAVDDSQLPKDRFSAERLKGVDSTLKIQPAELGDSAVYLCASSLDQRGGFYNEQFFGPGTRLTVL.

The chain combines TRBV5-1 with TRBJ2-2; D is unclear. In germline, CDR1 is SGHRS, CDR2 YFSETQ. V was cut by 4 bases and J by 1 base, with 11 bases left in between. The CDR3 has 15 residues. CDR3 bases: TGCGCCAGCAGCGTGATGGCCGAGAACACCGGGGAGCTGTTTTTT. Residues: CASSVMAENTGELFF.

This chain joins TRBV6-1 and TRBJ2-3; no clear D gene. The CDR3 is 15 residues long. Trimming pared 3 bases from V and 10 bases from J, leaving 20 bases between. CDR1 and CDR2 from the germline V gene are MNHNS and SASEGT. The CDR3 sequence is CASSDSLGGGVAQYF. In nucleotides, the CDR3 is TGTGCCAGCAGTGATTCCCTCGGTGGTGGAGTCGCGCAGTATTTT.

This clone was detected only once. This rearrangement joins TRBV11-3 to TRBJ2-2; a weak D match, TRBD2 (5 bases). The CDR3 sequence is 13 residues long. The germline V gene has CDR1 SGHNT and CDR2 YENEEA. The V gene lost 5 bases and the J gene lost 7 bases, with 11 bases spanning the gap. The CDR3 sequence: CASSNQAGGELFF. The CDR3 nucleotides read TGTGCCAGCAGCAATCAGGCGGGCGGGGAGCTGTTTTTT.

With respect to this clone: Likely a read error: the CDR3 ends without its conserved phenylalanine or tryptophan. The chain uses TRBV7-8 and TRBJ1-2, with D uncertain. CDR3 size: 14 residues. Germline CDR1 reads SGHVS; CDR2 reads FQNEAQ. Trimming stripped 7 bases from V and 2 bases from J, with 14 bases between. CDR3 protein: CASNQGSANYGYTL. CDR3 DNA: TGTGCCAGCAACCAAGGTTCAGCGAACTATGGCTACACCCTC.

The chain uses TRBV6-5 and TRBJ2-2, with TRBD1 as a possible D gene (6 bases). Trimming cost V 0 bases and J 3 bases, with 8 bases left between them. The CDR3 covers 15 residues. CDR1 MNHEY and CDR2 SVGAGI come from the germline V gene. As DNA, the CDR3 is TGTGCCAGCAGTTACTCACAGGGCGACACCGGGGAGCTGTTTTTT. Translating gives CASSYSQGDTGELFF.

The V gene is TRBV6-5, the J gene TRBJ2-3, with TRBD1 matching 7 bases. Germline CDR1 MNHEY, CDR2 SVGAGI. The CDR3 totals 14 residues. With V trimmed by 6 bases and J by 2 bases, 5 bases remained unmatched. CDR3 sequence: CASSTGQLTDTQYF. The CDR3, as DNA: TGTGCCAGCAGCACGGGACAGCTCACAGATACGCAGTATTTT.

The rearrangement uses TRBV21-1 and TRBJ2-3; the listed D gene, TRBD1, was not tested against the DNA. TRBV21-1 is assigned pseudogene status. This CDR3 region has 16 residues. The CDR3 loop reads CASIDSGTTSTDTQYF. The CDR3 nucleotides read TGTGCCAGTATTGATTCCGGGACAACTAGCACAGATACGCAGTATTTT.

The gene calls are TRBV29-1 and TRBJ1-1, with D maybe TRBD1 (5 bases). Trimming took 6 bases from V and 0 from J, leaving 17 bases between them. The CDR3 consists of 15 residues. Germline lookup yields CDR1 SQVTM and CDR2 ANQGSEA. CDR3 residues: CSVAPGWGMNTEAFF. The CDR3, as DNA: TGCAGCGTCGCCCCAGGGTGGGGTATGAACACTGAAGCTTTCTTT.

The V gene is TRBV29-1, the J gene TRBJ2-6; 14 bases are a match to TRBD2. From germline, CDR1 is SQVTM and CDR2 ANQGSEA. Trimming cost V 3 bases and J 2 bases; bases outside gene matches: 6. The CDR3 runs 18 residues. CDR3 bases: TGCAGCGTTGAGGGGGGGGGACTAGCGGGGGCTGGGGCCAACGTCCTGACTTTC. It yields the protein CSVEGGGLAGAGANVLTF.

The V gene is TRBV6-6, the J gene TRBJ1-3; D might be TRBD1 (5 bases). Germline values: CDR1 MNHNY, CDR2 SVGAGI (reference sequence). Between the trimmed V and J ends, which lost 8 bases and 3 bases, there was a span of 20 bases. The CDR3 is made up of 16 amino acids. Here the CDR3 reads CASSKRQGEVGNTIYF. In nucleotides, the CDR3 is TGTGCCAGCTCGAAGAGGCAGGGCGAGGTTGGAAACACCATATATTTT.

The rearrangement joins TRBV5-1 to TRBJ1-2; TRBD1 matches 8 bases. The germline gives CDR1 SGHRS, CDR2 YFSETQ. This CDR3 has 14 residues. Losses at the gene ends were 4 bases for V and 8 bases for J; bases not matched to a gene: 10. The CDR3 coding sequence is TGCGCCAGCAGCAATGGACAGGGAAGTAGGGGCTACACCTTC. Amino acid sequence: CASSNGQGSRGYTF.

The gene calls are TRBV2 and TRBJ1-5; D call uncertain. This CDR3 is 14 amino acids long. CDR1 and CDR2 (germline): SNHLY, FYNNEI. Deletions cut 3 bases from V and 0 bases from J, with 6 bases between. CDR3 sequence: CASSDLSSNQPQHF. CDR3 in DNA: TGTGCCAGCAGTGACCTCTCTAGCAATCAGCCCCAGCATTTT. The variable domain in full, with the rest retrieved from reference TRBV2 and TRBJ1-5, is EPEVTQTPSHQVTQMGQEVILRCVPISNHLYFYWYRQILGQKVEFLVSFYNNEISEKSEIFDDQFSVERPDGSNFTLKIRSTKLEDSAMYFCASSDLSSNQPQHFGDGTRLSIL.

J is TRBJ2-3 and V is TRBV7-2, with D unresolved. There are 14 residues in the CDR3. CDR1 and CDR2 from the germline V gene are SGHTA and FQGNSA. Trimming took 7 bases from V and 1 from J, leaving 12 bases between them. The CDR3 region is CASTLGGGTDTQYF. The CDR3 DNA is TGTGCCAGCACCCTTGGCGGAGGCACAGATACGCAGTATTTT.

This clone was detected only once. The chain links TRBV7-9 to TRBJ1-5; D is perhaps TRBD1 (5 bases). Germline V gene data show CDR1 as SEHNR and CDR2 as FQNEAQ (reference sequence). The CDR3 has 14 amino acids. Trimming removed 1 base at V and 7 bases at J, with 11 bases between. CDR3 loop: CASSLDGGRQPQHF. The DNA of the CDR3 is TGTGCCAGCAGCTTAGACGGGGGAAGACAGCCCCAGCATTTT.

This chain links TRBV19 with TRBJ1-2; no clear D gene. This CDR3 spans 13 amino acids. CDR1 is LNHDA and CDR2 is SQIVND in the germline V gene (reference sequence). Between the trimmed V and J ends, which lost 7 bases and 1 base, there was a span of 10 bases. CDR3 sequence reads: CASTEQLNYGYTF. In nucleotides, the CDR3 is TGTGCCAGTACCGAACAGCTTAACTATGGCTACACCTTC.

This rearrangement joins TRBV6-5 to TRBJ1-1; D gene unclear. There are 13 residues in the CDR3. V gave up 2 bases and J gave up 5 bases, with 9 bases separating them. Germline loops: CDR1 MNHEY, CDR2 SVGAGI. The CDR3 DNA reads TGTGCCAGCAGTTACCGGGTGGAAACTGAAGCTTTCTTT. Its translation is CASSYRVETEAFF.

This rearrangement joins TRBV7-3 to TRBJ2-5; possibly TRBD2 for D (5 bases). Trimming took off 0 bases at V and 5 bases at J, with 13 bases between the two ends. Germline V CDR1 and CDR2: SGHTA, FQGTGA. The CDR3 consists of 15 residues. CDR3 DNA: TGTGCCAGCAGCTTAACCTCCGGACTCGGGGAGACCCAGTACTTC. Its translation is CASSLTSGLGETQYF. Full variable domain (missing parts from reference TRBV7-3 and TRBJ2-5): GAGVSQTPSNKVTEKGKYVELRCDPISGHTALYWYRQSLGQGPEFLIYFQGTGAADDSGLPNDRFFAVRPEGSVSTLKIQRTERGDSAVYLCASSLTSGLGETQYFGPGTRLLVL.

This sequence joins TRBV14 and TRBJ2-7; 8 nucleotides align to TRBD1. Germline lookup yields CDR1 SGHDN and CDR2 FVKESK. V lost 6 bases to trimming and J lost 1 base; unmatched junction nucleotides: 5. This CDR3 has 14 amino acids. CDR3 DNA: TGTGCCAGCAGTTGGGACAGGCCTTCCTACGAGCAGTACTTC. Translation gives CASSWDRPSYEQYF.

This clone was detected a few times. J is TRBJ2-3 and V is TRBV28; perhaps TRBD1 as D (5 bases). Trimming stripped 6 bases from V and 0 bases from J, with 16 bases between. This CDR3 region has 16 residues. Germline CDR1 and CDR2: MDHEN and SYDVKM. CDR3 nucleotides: TGTGCCAGCAGCCTTCTTGGGGCCTTTAGCACAGATACGCAGTATTTT. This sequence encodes CASSLLGAFSTDTQYF.

The CDR3 DNA is TGTGCCAGCAGTTTTATTCGGGACAATCAGCCCCAGCATTTT. Protein sequence: CASSFIRDNQPQHF. The chain employs TRBV27 and TRBJ1-5; D is undetermined. This CDR3 has 14 amino acids. V dropped 3 bases and J dropped 3 bases, with 9 bases sitting between them. CDR1 and CDR2 from the germline V gene are MNHEY and SMNVEV (reference sequence).